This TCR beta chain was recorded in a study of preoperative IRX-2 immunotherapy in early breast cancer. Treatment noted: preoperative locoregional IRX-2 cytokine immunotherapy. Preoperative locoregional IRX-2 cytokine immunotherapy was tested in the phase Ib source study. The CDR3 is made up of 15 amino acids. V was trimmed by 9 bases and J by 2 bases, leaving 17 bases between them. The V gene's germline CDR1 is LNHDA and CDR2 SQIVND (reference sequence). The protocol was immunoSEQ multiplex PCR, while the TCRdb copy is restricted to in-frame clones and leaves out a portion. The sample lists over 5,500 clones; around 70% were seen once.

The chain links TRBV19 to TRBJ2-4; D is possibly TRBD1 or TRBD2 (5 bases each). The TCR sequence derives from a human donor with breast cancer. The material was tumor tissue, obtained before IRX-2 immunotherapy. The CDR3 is CASRTVGESKNIQYF. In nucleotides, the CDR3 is TGTGCCAGCAGGACGGTGGGGGAATCCAAAAACATTCAGTACTTC.